Here is one TCR beta chain with its context. This record comes from a study of blood T cell repertoires in COVID-19. As handled by the study authors: Estimated nucleated cell counts came from reference gene primer amplification. Method: immunoSEQ multiplex PCR; TCRdb's copy keeps in-frame clones and lacks some. V and J calls and clone size follow that table, whereas D and trimming were derived from the DNA. The sample has fewer than 110,000 clones; about four fifths are singletons. There are 16 residues in the CDR3. The V segment lost 2 bases and the J segment 5 bases; nucleotides outside the gene matches: 10. Germline V gene data show CDR1 as SGHTA and CDR2 as FQGTGA.

Material: peripheral blood. The source is a human donor in a cohort sampled during active COVID-19. The chain links TRBV7-3 to TRBJ2-5, with 8 bases matching TRBD1. The DNA of the CDR3 is TGTGCCAGCAGCTTAGGTCGGGACAGGCGGACGGAGACCCAGTACTTC. This translates into CASSLGRDRRTETQYF. Full variable domain (missing parts from reference TRBV7-3 and TRBJ2-5): GAGVSQTPSNKVTEKGKYVELRCDPISGHTALYWYRQSLGQGPEFLIYFQGTGAADDSGLPNDRFFAVRPEGSVSTLKIQRTERGDSAVYLCASSLGRDRRTETQYFGPGTRLLVL.